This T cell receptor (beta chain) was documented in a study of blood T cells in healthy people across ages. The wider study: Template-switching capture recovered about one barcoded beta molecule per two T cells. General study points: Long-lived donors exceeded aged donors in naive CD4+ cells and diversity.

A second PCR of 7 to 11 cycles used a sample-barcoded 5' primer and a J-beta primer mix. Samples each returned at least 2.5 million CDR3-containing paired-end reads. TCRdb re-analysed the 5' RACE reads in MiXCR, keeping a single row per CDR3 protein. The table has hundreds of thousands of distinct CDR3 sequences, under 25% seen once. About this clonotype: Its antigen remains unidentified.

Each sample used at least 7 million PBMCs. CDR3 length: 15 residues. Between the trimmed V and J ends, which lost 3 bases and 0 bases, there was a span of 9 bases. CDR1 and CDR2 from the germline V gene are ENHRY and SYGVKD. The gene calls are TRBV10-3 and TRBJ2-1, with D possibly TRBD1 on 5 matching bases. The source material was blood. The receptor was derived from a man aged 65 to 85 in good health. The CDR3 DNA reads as TGTGCCATCAGTGAAGTCCAGGGCTCCTACAATGAGCAGTTCTTC. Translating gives CAISEVQGSYNEQFF.